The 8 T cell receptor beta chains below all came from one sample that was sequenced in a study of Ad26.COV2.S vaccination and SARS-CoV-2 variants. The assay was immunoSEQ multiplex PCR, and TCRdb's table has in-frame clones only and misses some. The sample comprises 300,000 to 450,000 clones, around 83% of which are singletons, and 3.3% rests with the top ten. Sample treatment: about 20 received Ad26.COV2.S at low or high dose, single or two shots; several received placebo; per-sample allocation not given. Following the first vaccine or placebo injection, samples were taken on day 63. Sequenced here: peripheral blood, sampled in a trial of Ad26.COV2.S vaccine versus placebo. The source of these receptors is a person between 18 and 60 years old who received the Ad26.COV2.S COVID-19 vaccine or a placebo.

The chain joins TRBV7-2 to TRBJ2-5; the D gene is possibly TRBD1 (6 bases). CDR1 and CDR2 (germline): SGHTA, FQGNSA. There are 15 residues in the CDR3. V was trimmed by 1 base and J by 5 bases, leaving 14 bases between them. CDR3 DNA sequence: TGTGCCAGCAGCTTAGGGGCAGGGGCGGCGGAGACCCAGTACTTC. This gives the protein CASSLGAGAAETQYF.

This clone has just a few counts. The CDR3 coding sequence is TGTGCCAGCACCGACAGGGCTTCCAATCAGCCCCAGCATTTT. Its translation is CASTDRASNQPQHF. This chain uses TRBV3-1 (or the pseudogene TRBV3-2) with TRBJ1-5; 7 nucleotides align to TRBD1. The CDR3 is 14 amino acids. The V and J ends lost 7 bases and 3 bases, in that order; junction bases with no gene match: 6. The germline V gene has CDR1 LGHDT and CDR2 YNNKEL (reference sequence).

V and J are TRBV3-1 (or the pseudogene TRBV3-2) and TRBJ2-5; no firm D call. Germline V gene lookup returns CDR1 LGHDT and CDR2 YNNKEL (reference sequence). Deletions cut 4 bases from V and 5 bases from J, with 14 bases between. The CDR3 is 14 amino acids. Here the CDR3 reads CASSPYRPGETQYF. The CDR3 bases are TGTGCCAGCAGCCCCTATAGGCCTGGTGAGACCCAGTACTTC.

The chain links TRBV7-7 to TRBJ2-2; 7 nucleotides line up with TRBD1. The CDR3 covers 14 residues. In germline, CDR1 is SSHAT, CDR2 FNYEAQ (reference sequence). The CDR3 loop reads CALQTGLGTGELFF. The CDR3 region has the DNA TGTGCTCTACAGACAGGGCTGGGCACCGGGGAGCTGTTTTTT.

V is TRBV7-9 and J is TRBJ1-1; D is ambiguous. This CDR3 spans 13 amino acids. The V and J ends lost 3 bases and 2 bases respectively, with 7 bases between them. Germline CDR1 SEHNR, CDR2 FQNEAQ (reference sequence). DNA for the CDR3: TGTGCCAGCAGCTTCGGGCCCAACACTGAAGCTTTCTTT. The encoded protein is CASSFGPNTEAFF.

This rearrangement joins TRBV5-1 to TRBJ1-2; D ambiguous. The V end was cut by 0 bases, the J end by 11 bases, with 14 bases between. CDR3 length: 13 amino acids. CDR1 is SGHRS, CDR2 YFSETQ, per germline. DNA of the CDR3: TGCGCCAGCAGCTTGGACGGGGATGTCGGATACACCTTC. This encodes CASSLDGDVGYTF.

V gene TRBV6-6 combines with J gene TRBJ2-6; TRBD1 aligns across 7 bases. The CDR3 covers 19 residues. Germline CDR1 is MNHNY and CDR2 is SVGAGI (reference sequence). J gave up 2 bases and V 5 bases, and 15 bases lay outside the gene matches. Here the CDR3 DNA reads TGTGCCAGCAGTCGACGTCTCGGGACAGAAAGAACTGGGGCCAACGTCCTGACTTTC. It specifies CASSRRLGTERTGANVLTF.

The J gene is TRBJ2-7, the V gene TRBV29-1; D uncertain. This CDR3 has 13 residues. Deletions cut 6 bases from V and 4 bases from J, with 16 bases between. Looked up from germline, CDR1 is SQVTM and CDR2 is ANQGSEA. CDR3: CSVAYQGFYEQYF. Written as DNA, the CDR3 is TGCAGCGTAGCTTACCAAGGGTTTTACGAGCAGTACTTC.